Presented here are 29 T cell receptor beta chains from one specimen sequenced in a study of PD-L1 blockade in urothelial cancer. The protocol was immunoSEQ multiplex PCR, while the TCRdb copy is restricted to in-frame clones and leaves out a portion. The sample has roughly 45,000 clones; roughly 91% are singletons. Sequences were derived from PBMCs, sampled around atezolizumab (anti-PD-L1) treatment. These receptor sequences come from a woman in her sixties or seventies with urothelial cancer.

The chain uses TRBV7-8 and TRBJ1-2; D is uncertain. Trimming left V 2 bases short and J 9 bases short, with 19 bases between. Germline lookup yields CDR1 SGHVS and CDR2 FQNEAQ. This CDR3 region has 15 residues. The CDR3 coding sequence is TGTGCCAGCAGCTTATCCTCAGGTTACGAGGGTAGCTACACCTTC. Protein sequence: CASSLSSGYEGSYTF.

The chain is built from TRBV2 and TRBJ2-5; 7 bases fit TRBD2. The CDR3 has 13 residues. CDR1 and CDR2 from the germline V gene are SNHLY and FYNNEI. V lost 6 bases and J lost 5; bases outside the gene matches: 6. CDR3 bases: TGTGCCAGCAGATGGACTAGAGAGGAGACCCAGTACTTC. Translating it yields CASRWTREETQYF.

The chain has TRBV4-1 and TRBJ2-1; D call uncertain. The V end was cut by 4 bases, the J end by 3 bases, with 10 bases between. The germline V gene has CDR1 MGHRA and CDR2 YSYEKL. This CDR3 is built from 14 residues. This CDR3 is CASSPLELYNEQFF. The CDR3 DNA reads as TGCGCCAGCAGCCCCCTCGAACTCTACAATGAGCAGTTCTTC.

This rearrangement joins TRBV10-1 to TRBJ2-7; 12 positions agree with TRBD2. The CDR3 loop spans 15 amino acids. V was pared by 3 bases and J by 3 bases, with 3 bases of the junction left unmatched. Germline V gene sequence: CDR1 WNHNN, CDR2 SYGVQD (reference sequence). CDR3 region: CASSEGTSGLYEQYF. Here the CDR3 DNA reads TGCGCCAGCAGTGAAGGGACTAGCGGGCTCTACGAGCAGTACTTC.

The chain uses TRBV9 and TRBJ2-1, with D perhaps matching TRBD2 (6 bases). The CDR3 has 16 residues. CDR1 SGDLS and CDR2 YYNGEE come from the germline V gene. V dropped 0 bases and J dropped 4 bases, with 14 bases sitting between them. CDR3 region: CASSVVGGTAYNEQFF. The CDR3, as DNA: TGTGCCAGCAGCGTAGTAGGCGGGACCGCGTACAATGAGCAGTTCTTC.

The chain employs TRBV10-3 and TRBJ2-7; 11 bases fit TRBD2. Germline V gene lookup returns CDR1 ENHRY and CDR2 SYGVKD. The CDR3 has 16 amino acids. V dropped 4 bases and J dropped 0; count of bases not matched to a gene: 5. This CDR3 reads CAISGLTSGGSYEQYF. The CDR3 DNA follows: TGTGCCATCAGTGGACTAACTAGCGGGGGCTCCTACGAGCAGTACTTC.

This sequence joins TRBV11-1 and TRBJ2-7, with D possibly being TRBD2 (6 bases). Trimming removed 0 bases at V and 4 bases at J, with 7 bases between. Germline CDR1 and CDR2: SGHAT and FQDESV (reference sequence). The CDR3 totals 13 residues. The CDR3 sequence is CASSLAAGYEQYF. As DNA, the CDR3 is TGTGCCAGCAGCTTAGCGGCGGGATACGAGCAGTACTTC. The full variable domain, its missing parts supplied by reference TRBV11-1 and TRBJ2-7, is EAEVAQSPRYKITEKSQAVAFWCDPISGHATLYWYRQILGQGPELLVQFQDESVVDDSQLPKDRFSAERLKGVDSTLKIQPAELGDSAMYLCASSLAAGYEQYFGPGTRLTVT.

This clone was recorded once. The chain has TRBV19 and TRBJ2-1, with 10 bases matching TRBD1. The CDR3 has 16 amino acids. V dropped 3 bases and J dropped 5; count of bases not matched to a gene: 7. Germline V lookup: CDR1 LNHDA, CDR2 SQIVND (reference sequence). The CDR3 loop is CASSILGQGLHNEQFF. The CDR3 DNA sequence: TGTGCCAGTAGTATTTTGGGACAGGGGCTTCACAATGAGCAGTTCTTC. The full variable domain, in which reference TRBV19 and TRBJ2-1 provide the parts outside the CDR3, is DGGITQSPKYLFRKEGQNVTLSCEQNLNHDAMYWYRQDPGQGLRLIYYSQIVNDFQKGDIAEGYSVSREKKESFPLTVTSAQKNPTAFYLCASSILGQGLHNEQFFGPGTRLTVL.

This sequence joins TRBV28 and TRBJ2-1; the match to TRBD2 covers 9 bases. The CDR3 contains 16 residues. Per germline, CDR1 MDHEN and CDR2 SYDVKM. V lost 4 bases, J lost 5 bases, and 9 bases stayed unmatched. CDR3 DNA sequence: TGTGCCAGCAGTTCAATACTAGCGGGCATCAACAATGAGCAGTTCTTC. It translates to CASSSILAGINNEQFF. The variable domain in full, completed from reference TRBV28 and TRBJ2-1, reads DVKVTQSSRYLVKRTGEKVFLECVQDMDHENMFWYRQDPGLGLRLIYFSYDVKMKEKGDIPEGYSVSREKKERFSLILESASTNQTSMYLCASSSILAGINNEQFFGPGTRLTVL.

This chain joins TRBV5-8 and TRBJ2-1; TRBD2 matches at 11 bases. CDR1 and CDR2 (germline): SGHTS, YDEGEE. This CDR3 spans 18 amino acids. Trimming took 0 bases from V and 0 from J; bases not matched to a gene: 5. The CDR3 here is CASSLGLAGLSSYNEQFF. The CDR3 DNA sequence: TGTGCCAGCAGCTTGGGACTAGCGGGACTCAGCTCCTACAATGAGCAGTTCTTC.

This clone is a singleton in its sample. This sequence joins TRBV7-9 and TRBJ1-2; no clear D. The CDR3 consists of 13 residues. V was trimmed by 3 bases and J by 3 bases, leaving 8 bases between them. Germline V CDR1 and CDR2: SEHNR, FQNEAQ (reference sequence). CDR3 protein: CASSFLEDYGYTF. Written as DNA, the CDR3 is TGTGCCAGCAGCTTCTTAGAAGACTATGGCTACACCTTC.

The chain combines TRBV11-2 with TRBJ2-7; 8 nucleotides align to TRBD1. Looked up from germline, CDR1 is SGHAT and CDR2 is FQNNGV. With 6 bases clipped from V and 3 bases from J, the junction kept 10 bases outside the gene matches. CDR3 length: 15 amino acids. The CDR3 loop is CASSPPGTGLYEQYF. DNA for the CDR3: TGTGCCAGCAGTCCCCCCGGGACAGGACTCTACGAGCAGTACTTC.

The chain couples TRBV10-3 to TRBJ2-6, with TRBD1 as a possible D gene (6 bases). Germline CDR1 and CDR2: ENHRY and SYGVKD. The CDR3 loop spans 15 amino acids. Trimming took 10 bases from V and 4 from J, leaving 17 bases between them. The CDR3 DNA reads as TGTGCCAGCAGGGGTTATCGGGTGGGGGCCAACGTCCTGACTTTC. Protein: CASRGYRVGANVLTF.

The CDR3 sequence: CASSFIFGNQPQHF. CDR3 coding DNA: TGTGCCAGCAGCTTTATTTTCGGGAATCAGCCCCAGCATTTT. V and J are TRBV5-8 and TRBJ1-5, with unresolved D. The V gene's germline CDR1 is SGHTS and CDR2 YDEGEE. The CDR3 extends over 14 amino acids. V lost 2 bases and J 4 bases, leaving 10 bases between the germline ends.

The chain is built from TRBV5-4 and TRBJ2-3; D remains unclear. This CDR3 spans 16 amino acids. Germline V gene lookup returns CDR1 SGHNT and CDR2 YYREEE (reference sequence). The V end was cut by 1 base, the J end by 2 bases, with 14 bases between. This CDR3 is CASSLTQVTSTDTQYF. CDR3 DNA: TGTGCCAGCAGCTTGACGCAGGTTACCTCCACAGATACGCAGTATTTT. The full variable domain, with the rest looked up from reference TRBV5-4 and TRBJ2-3, is ETGVTQSPTHLIKTRGQQVTLRCSSQSGHNTVSWYQQALGQGPQFIFQYYREEENGRGNFPPRFSGLQFPNYSSELNVNALELDDSALYLCASSLTQVTSTDTQYFGPGTRLTVL.

The J gene is TRBJ2-3, the V gene TRBV7-3; 9 positions agree with TRBD2. The CDR3 is made up of 15 amino acids. Trimming cost V 2 bases and J 5 bases; bases outside gene matches: 5. Per the germline V gene, CDR1 is SGHTA and CDR2 is FQGTGA. The CDR3, as DNA: TGTGCCAGCAGCTTAGGCGGGGGGGTAGGAGATACGCAGTATTTT. Protein product: CASSLGGGVGDTQYF.

The gene calls are TRBV15 and TRBJ1-5; no clear D gene. Trimming removed 3 bases at V and 4 bases at J, with 13 bases between. CDR3 length equals 15 residues. The V gene's germline CDR1 is LNHNV and CDR2 YYDKDF (reference sequence). CDR3 in amino acids: CATSREGPRNQPQHF. DNA of the CDR3: TGTGCCACCAGCAGGGAGGGCCCGAGGAATCAGCCCCAGCATTTT.

This clone was detected a few times. The V call is TRBV7-9, the J call TRBJ1-6; possible D gene TRBD1, 5 bases. Trimming removed 5 bases at V and 12 bases at J, with 14 bases between. CDR1 and CDR2 from the germline V gene are SEHNR and FQNEAQ (reference sequence). This CDR3 spans 13 amino acids. The CDR3 is CASSPEWGVPLHF. The CDR3 DNA follows: TGTGCCAGCAGCCCCGAGTGGGGCGTACCCCTCCACTTT.

This chain joins TRBV5-4 and TRBJ1-1; 7 bases agree with TRBD1. V lost 4 bases, J lost 0 bases, and 9 bases stayed unmatched. Per the germline V gene, CDR1 is SGHNT and CDR2 is YYREEE (reference sequence). CDR3 length: 16 residues. The CDR3 nucleotides are TGTGCCAGCAGCCAGGAACAGGGGTCCCTGAACACTGAAGCTTTCTTT. Translating gives CASSQEQGSLNTEAFF.

This clone has a single count. The chain joins TRBV2 to TRBJ1-2; D unresolved. Per the germline V gene, CDR1 is SNHLY and CDR2 is FYNNEI. Trimming pared 4 bases from V and 7 bases from J, leaving 13 bases between. The CDR3 has 13 amino acids. CDR3 in amino acids: CASSVPAGGGYTF. The CDR3 nucleotides are TGTGCCAGCAGTGTTCCGGCGGGAGGTGGCTACACCTTC. Full variable domain (outside the CDR3, taken from reference TRBV2 and TRBJ1-2): EPEVTQTPSHQVTQMGQEVILRCVPISNHLYFYWYRQILGQKVEFLVSFYNNEISEKSEIFDDQFSVERPDGSNFTLKIRSTKLEDSAMYFCASSVPAGGGYTFGSGTRLTVV.

The chain joins TRBV7-2 to TRBJ2-2; 7 bases match TRBD1. V dropped 7 bases and J dropped 4; count of bases not matched to a gene: 12. The CDR3 runs 16 residues. Germline V gene sequence: CDR1 SGHTA, CDR2 FQGNSA. The CDR3 nucleotides are TGTGCCAGCACCTCCCAGGGGGTTCCGAGCACCGGGGAGCTGTTTTTT. This gives the protein CASTSQGVPSTGELFF. Variable domain in full (rest from reference TRBV7-2 and TRBJ2-2): GAGVSQSPSNKVTEKGKDVELRCDPISGHTALYWYRQSLGQGLEFLIYFQGNSAPDKSGLPSDRFSAERTGGSVSTLTIQRTQQEDSAVYLCASTSQGVPSTGELFFGEGSRLTVL.

The rearrangement uses TRBV19 and TRBJ1-1, with 9 bases fitting TRBD1. CDR1 and CDR2 (germline): LNHDA, SQIVND (reference sequence). The V segment lost 6 bases and the J segment 1 base; nucleotides outside the gene matches: 0. CDR3 length equals 13 residues. Written as DNA, the CDR3 is TGTGCCAGTAGGACAGGGGGGAACACTGAAGCTTTCTTT. Translation gives CASRTGGNTEAFF.

This chain connects TRBV7-8 to TRBJ2-7; 11 bases line up with TRBD1. Looked up from germline, CDR1 is SGHVS and CDR2 is FQNEAQ. J lost 5 bases, V lost 6 bases, and 6 bases had no gene match. There are 14 residues in the CDR3. The CDR3 reads CASRDGQGANEQYF. The CDR3 DNA follows: TGTGCCAGCAGAGACGGACAGGGGGCCAACGAGCAGTACTTC.

The chain links TRBV6-5 to TRBJ2-1, with 8 nucleotides matching TRBD2. The CDR3 extends over 15 amino acids. CDR1 is MNHEY, CDR2 SVGAGI, per germline. Losses at the gene ends were 0 bases for V and 15 bases for J; bases not matched to a gene: 13. The CDR3 DNA reads TGTGCCAGCAGTTACTCGTTAACGGGGGGGGCCGGGACGTTCTTC. Amino acids: CASSYSLTGGAGTFF.

This clone came up a few times. At one end, the junction sequence differs from germline, possibly due to a read error. The chain is built from TRBV4-2 and TRBJ2-3; 7 bases align to TRBD2. Germline CDR1 LGHNA, CDR2 YNFKEQ. The CDR3 consists of 17 residues. The CDR3 sequence: CASSQGTSGVVTDTQYF. The CDR3 DNA follows: TGTGCCAGCAGTCAAGGGACCAGCGGGGTAGTAACAGATACGCAGTATTTT.

The rearrangement uses TRBV5-4 and TRBJ2-5, with 9 bases lining up with TRBD1. In germline, CDR1 is SGHNT, CDR2 YYREEE (reference sequence). The V segment lost 3 bases and the J segment 5 bases; nucleotides outside the gene matches: 11. The CDR3 has 16 residues. CDR3 in DNA: TGTGCCAGCAGCTCACTACAGGGGGCAGGGGGGGAGACCCAGTACTTC. It is translated as CASSSLQGAGGETQYF.

The chain couples TRBV4-1 to TRBJ2-5; 7 bases agree with TRBD2. CDR1 is MGHRA and CDR2 is YSYEKL in the germline V gene. The CDR3 totals 14 residues. J lost 8 bases, V lost 2 bases, and 8 bases had no gene match. Here the CDR3 reads CASSQRLAPGTQYF. CDR3 nucleotides: TGCGCCAGCAGCCAACGACTAGCACCTGGCACCCAGTACTTC.

This clone was detected ten times or more. J is TRBJ1-2 and V is TRBV2; maybe TRBD1 (5 bases). CDR3 length: 11 amino acids. Germline CDR1 and CDR2: SNHLY and FYNNEI. Trimming cost V 5 bases and J 8 bases, with 9 bases left between them. Written as DNA, the CDR3 is TGTGCCAGCAGTAAGGGGTTAGGCTACACCTTC. Its translation: CASSKGLGYTF.

The chain has TRBV12-5 and TRBJ2-2, with 8 bases aligning to TRBD2. There are 18 residues in the CDR3. The junction had 13 bases not matched to a gene; V was cut back by 6 bases and J by 1 base. Looked up from germline, CDR1 is LGHNT and CDR2 is FRNRAP. The CDR3 DNA follows: TGTGCTAGTGGCGGAGGTCGGCACGGGGGGGTGAACACCGGGGAGCTGTTTTTT. Its translation: CASGGGRHGGVNTGELFF.